Listed below are T cell receptor beta chains from one sample, sequenced in a study of blood T cell repertoires in COVID-19. The assay was immunoSEQ multiplex PCR, and TCRdb's table has in-frame clones only and misses some. This sample has roughly 160,000 clones, with about 85% found just once. The sample taken for sequencing was peripheral blood. These receptors all come from a woman of 80 years or more with COVID-19, enrolled during active disease. Each CDR3 is given with its conserved first and last residue. The D gene is left open where the match is weak. Rows may omit the clone size; those that give it use once, few, many or a size class.

clone_size j_call d_call v_call cdr3_aa cdr3_nt
- TRBJ1-2 - TRBV4-1 CASSQDGTHRGGYTF TGCGCCAGCAGCCAAGATGGGACACACCGCGGAGGCTACACCTTC
- TRBJ1-5 - TRBV28 CASSSQRSNQPQHF TGTGCCAGCAGCTCTCAGAGGAGCAATCAGCCCCAGCATTTT
- TRBJ2-7 - TRBV7-9 CASSLPPTGKGPGNQHF TGTGCCAGCAGCCTGCCCCCAACAGGGAAGGGGCCGGGGAACCAGCACTTC
- TRBJ2-3 - TRBV29-1 CSGGWGVGASTQYF TGCAGCGGCGGTTGGGGGGTAGGGGCCAGTACGCAGTATTTT
- TRBJ1-3 TRBD1 TRBV5-1 CASSSGQGPGNTIYF TGCGCCAGCAGCTCCGGACAGGGCCCCGGAAACACCATATATTTT
- TRBJ2-1 TRBD2 TRBV18 CASSPTAGGRVEQFF TGTGCCAGCTCACCAACAGCGGGAGGGAGAGTTGAGCAGTTCTTC
- TRBJ1-6 - TRBV2 CATRQSSYNSPLHF TGTGCCACACGACAGTCCAGCTATAATTCACCCCTCCACTTT
- TRBJ2-7 TRBD1 TRBV28 CASGGNGQGAREQYF TGTGCCAGCGGGGGGAATGGACAGGGGGCCCGCGAGCAGTACTTC
- TRBJ2-5 - TRBV10-3 CAISESTQVQETQYF TGTGCCATCAGTGAGTCCACACAGGTCCAAGAGACCCAGTACTTC
- TRBJ1-6 - TRBV2 CASSVGQGNSPLHF TGTGCCAGCAGTGTTGGGCAGGGGAATTCACCCCTCCACTTT
few TRBJ2-3 - TRBV18 CASSLDRTTDTQYF TGTGCCAGCTCACTCGACAGAACCACAGATACGCAGTATTTT
once TRBJ1-4 TRBD1 TRBV4-1 CASSLRDREDEKLFF TGCGCCAGCAGCCTCAGGGACAGGGAAGACGAAAAACTGTTTTTT
- TRBJ2-5 - TRBV27 CASSLGRGRQETQYF TGTGCCAGCAGTTTAGGCAGGGGCCGACAAGAGACCCAGTACTTC
- TRBJ1-1 TRBD1 TRBV18 CASSPGTGQLNTEAFF TGTGCCAGCTCACCGGGGACAGGTCAATTGAACACTGAAGCTTTCTTT
once TRBJ1-6 TRBD1 TRBV7-2 CASRRGPGSPLHF TGTGCCAGCAGGAGGGGGCCGGGTTCACCCCTCCACTTT
once TRBJ1-2 TRBD1 TRBV3-1/TRBV3-2 CASSQGGTGQGYTF TGTGCCAGCAGCCAGGGGGGGACAGGGCAAGGCTACACCTTC
once TRBJ1-1 - TRBV3-1/TRBV3-2 CASSLGGLPNTEAFF TGTGCCAGCAGCCTCGGAGGACTCCCGAACACTGAAGCTTTCTTT
- TRBJ2-5 - TRBV28 CASSLPSGRRALGETQYF TGTGCCAGCAGTCTGCCCTCTGGCAGGAGGGCGTTAGGAGAGACCCAGTACTTC
- TRBJ2-6 - TRBV7-3 CASIPGWLVAGANVLTF TGTGCCAGCATCCCAGGATGGTTGGTGGCTGGGGCCAACGTCCTGACTTTC
- TRBJ1-2 - TRBV3-1/TRBV3-2 CASSQPGGGYGYTF TGTGCCAGCAGCCAACCAGGCGGGGGCTATGGCTACACCTTC
- TRBJ1-2 TRBD1 TRBV4-1 CASSQNQGARVNGYTF TGCGCCAGCAGCCAAAATCAGGGGGCGCGGGTGAATGGCTACACCTTC
few TRBJ1-1 - TRBV6-5 CANISERRGDTEAFF TGTGCCAACATCAGTGAACGGAGGGGAGACACTGAAGCTTTCTTT
- TRBJ1-1 - TRBV7-9 CASSTGKGAFF TGTGCCAGCAGCACCGGGAAGGGAGCTTTCTTT
- TRBJ2-1 TRBD2 TRBV7-6 CASSLVAGGPLF TGTGCCAGCAGCTTAGTAGCGGGAGGGCCTCTCTTC
once TRBJ1-5 - TRBV19 CASSRESQPQHF TGTGCCAGTAGCAGGGAAAGTCAGCCCCAGCATTTT
- TRBJ2-6 - TRBV7-3 CASSSGRVGGIDANVLTF TGTGCCAGCAGCTCCGGGCGGGTCGGAGGAATTGATGCCAACGTCCTGACTTTC
- TRBJ1-2 - TRBV28 CASSFPQQGSGYGYTF TGTGCCAGCAGTTTCCCACAACAGGGTTCGGGCTATGGCTACACCTTC
- TRBJ1-3 - TRBV3-1/TRBV3-2 CASTGGSGNTIYF TGTGCCAGCACAGGTGGTTCTGGAAACACCATATATTTT
- TRBJ2-7 - TRBV2 CARGGVGASHEQYF TGTGCCAGGGGTGGAGTGGGAGCCTCCCACGAGCAGTACTTC
- TRBJ2-2 TRBD1 TRBV5-1 CASSTGTGWTGELFF TGCGCCAGCAGCACAGGGACAGGGTGGACCGGGGAGCTGTTTTTT
- TRBJ2-5 - TRBV27 CASTKGLAYQETQYF TGTGCCAGCACAAAGGGACTCGCTTACCAAGAGACCCAGTACTTC
few TRBJ1-4 - TRBV5-6 CASSLGGRRNEKLFF TGTGCCAGCAGCTTGGGAGGTCGTCGGAATGAAAAACTGTTTTTT
- TRBJ1-4 TRBD1 TRBV19 CASSPRDRLFEKLFF TGTGCCAGTAGTCCAAGGGACAGACTCTTTGAAAAACTGTTTTTT
- TRBJ2-3 - TRBV18 CASSPQRVGMRTDTQYF TGTGCCAGCTCACCTCAGCGGGTGGGTATGAGGACAGATACGCAGTATTTT
- TRBJ2-1 - TRBV6-1 CASSEAGAHVASYNEQFF TGTGCCAGCAGTGAAGCAGGGGCTCACGTGGCCTCCTACAATGAGCAGTTCTTC
- TRBJ2-3 TRBD2 TRBV7-9 CASSHAGTSVSDTQYF TGTGCCAGCAGCCACGCCGGGACTAGCGTTTCGGATACGCAGTATTTT
- TRBJ1-5 - TRBV19 CASSREADQPQHF TGTGCCAGTAGCCGGGAGGCGGATCAGCCCCAGCATTTT
- TRBJ1-2 - TRBV6-6 CASSYQDSLLAYGYTF TGTGCCAGCAGTTACCAGGACAGCCTACTCGCTTATGGCTACACCTTC
once TRBJ1-1 - TRBV5-4 CASSTLGAEAFF TGTGCCAGCAGCACCCTAGGGGCTGAAGCTTTCTTT
- TRBJ2-7 - TRBV11-2 CASSLGARGYEQYF TGTGCCAGCAGCTTAGGGGCTCGCGGGTACGAGCAGTACTTC
- TRBJ1-5 TRBD1 TRBV7-8 CASSLGTVDQPQHF TGTGCCAGCAGCCTAGGGACAGTAGATCAGCCCCAGCATTTT
- TRBJ1-2 - TRBV1 CTSSRNRVMGYGYTF TGCACCAGCAGCCGCAACAGGGTGATGGGCTATGGCTACACCTTC
- TRBJ1-2 - TRBV29-1 CSSSGESGYGYTF TGCAGCTCTTCAGGGGAATCTGGCTATGGCTACACCTTC
- TRBJ1-2 - TRBV3-1/TRBV3-2 CASSPPSWGGYGYTF TGTGCCAGCAGCCCCCCCTCGTGGGGGGGCTATGGCTACACCTTC
- TRBJ2-7 - TRBV12-3/TRBV12-4 CASSGLSSYEQYF TGTGCCAGTTCAGGGTTAAGCTCCTACGAGCAGTACTTC
- TRBJ1-2 - TRBV25-1 CASSRGYGYTF TGTGCCAGCAGCAGGGGCTATGGCTACACCTTC
- TRBJ2-1 - TRBV4-2 CASSPSSYNEQFF TGTGCCAGCAGCCCGAGCTCCTACAATGAGCAGTTCTTC
- TRBJ2-4 - TRBV19 CASSIDRRAAKNIQYF TGTGCCAGTAGTATAGACCGGAGGGCAGCCAAAAACATTCAGTACTTC
once TRBJ1-2 - TRBV10-3 CAISEQGQGGVGF TGTGCCATCAGTGAGCAGGGTCAGGGAGGTGTTGGCTTC
once TRBJ1-6 - TRBV2 CASGSQGRVGNSPLHF TGTGCCAGCGGGTCACAGGGACGGGTTGGGAATTCACCCCTCCACTTT
- TRBJ2-6 - TRBV5-5 CASSLRSSGANVLTF TGTGCCAGCAGCTTACGGAGCTCTGGGGCCAACGTCCTGACTTTC
once TRBJ2-5 - TRBV5-1 CASSLDSIQETQYF TGCGCCAGCAGCTTGGATTCCATCCAAGAGACCCAGTACTTC
- TRBJ1-2 - TRBV6-5 CASSPGTNYGYTF TGTGCCAGCAGTCCGGGGACTAACTATGGCTACACCTTC
- TRBJ1-1 TRBD1 TRBV24-1 CATSDSGQGAVTEAFF TGTGCCACCAGTGATTCCGGACAGGGGGCGGTTACTGAAGCTTTCTTT
- TRBJ2-5 - TRBV7-9 CASSFGNRSGGETQYF TGTGCCAGCAGCTTCGGTAACCGGAGTGGAGGGGAGACCCAGTACTTC
few TRBJ1-1 - TRBV2 CASSEAFGRGYTEAFF TGTGCCAGCAGTGAAGCGTTTGGGAGGGGGTACACTGAAGCTTTCTTT
- TRBJ1-1 - TRBV2 CASCQGQLNTEAFF TGTGCCAGCTGCCAAGGACAGCTGAACACTGAAGCTTTCTTT
- TRBJ2-3 TRBD2 TRBV5-4 CASSQGLMSTDTQYF TGTGCCAGCAGCCAGGGACTAATGAGCACAGATACGCAGTATTTT
- TRBJ2-4 TRBD2 TRBV29-1 CSVSGAGGDIQYF TGCAGCGTTAGCGGGGCAGGAGGAGACATTCAGTACTTC
- TRBJ2-5 TRBD2 TRBV2 CARSASGSAYETQYF TGTGCCAGATCGGCTAGCGGGAGCGCCTACGAGACCCAGTACTTC